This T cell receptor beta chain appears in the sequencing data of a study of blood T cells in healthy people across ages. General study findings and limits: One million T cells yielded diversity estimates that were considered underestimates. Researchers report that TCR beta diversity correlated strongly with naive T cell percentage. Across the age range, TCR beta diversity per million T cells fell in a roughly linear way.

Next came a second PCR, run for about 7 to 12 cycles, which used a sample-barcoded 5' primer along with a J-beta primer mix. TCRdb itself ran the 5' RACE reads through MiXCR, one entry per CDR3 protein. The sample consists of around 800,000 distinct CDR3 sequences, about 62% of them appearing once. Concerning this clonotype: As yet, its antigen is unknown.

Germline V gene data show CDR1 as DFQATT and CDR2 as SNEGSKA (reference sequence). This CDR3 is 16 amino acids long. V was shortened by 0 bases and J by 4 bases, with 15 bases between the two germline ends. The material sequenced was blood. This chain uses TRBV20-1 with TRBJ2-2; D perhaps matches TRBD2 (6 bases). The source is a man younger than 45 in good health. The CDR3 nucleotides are TGCAGTGCTAGAGATAGGACTAAGTCGGGCACCGGGGAGCTGTTTTTT. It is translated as CSARDRTKSGTGELFF.